This T cell receptor (beta chain) was observed in a study of blood T cell repertoires in COVID-19 (dated by TCRdb to 2018 to 2020). For the wider study: Collaborator samples came from the United States, Italy and Spain and covered acute and convalescent phases of COVID-19. The material from the prospective study consisted of cDNA or gDNA derived from T cells, B-cell-depleted T cells, or PBMCs. Subjects who had been exposed to COVID-19, were actively infected with it, or had recovered from it provided the deeply sampled blood TCRbeta repertoires that made up the dataset. The repertoires were released in a freely available public database meant as a resource for research on the immune response to SARS-CoV-2. The samples were drawn from the first 160 participants of the ongoing ImmuneRACE study and from 1,254 subjects provided by 6 global collaborators. Nearly every sample came with metadata listing a de-identified subject ID, COVID-19 status, age in years and sex. Where HLA class I and class II types were available, the types were taken from metadata supplied by the sample provider, not from assay-based typing. The paper as a whole reports these results and caveats: The amount of clinical and demographic metadata varied by source and participant and was provided uncurated.

Comment on this clone: Its target antigen remains unknown. Base qualities are missing; no much larger clone stands one base away.

The CDR3 measures 13 amino acids from cysteine to phenylalanine. This entry keeps only the CDR3 DNA: 39 bases, framed from base 1. The CDR1 and CDR2 encoded by the germline V gene are SGHRS and YFSETQ. V sheds 2 bases and J sheds 2 bases, leaving 7 bases between their ends. The immunoSEQ Assay, a bias-controlled multiplex PCR, was used to amplify TCRbeta CDR3 regions from genomic DNA. Concerning the study's data processing: Within the assay, amplification of reference gene primers was used to estimate how many nucleated cells each sample contained. To quantify the absolute abundance of each unique TCRbeta CDR3 rearrangement, sequence reads were collapsed and filtered. For each sample, productive Simpson clonality was calculated by taking the square root of Simpson's diversity index across productive rearrangements. Entries here come from immuneACCESS through TCRdb and include only in-frame sequences with V and J called. Some clones fail to appear in such tables; in the studies checked, an unresolved V gene covers under half of the shortfall, and the cause of the remainder is unknown. V, J and clone size were drawn from that table, and D and trimming were deduced from the DNA. In this sample the table shows about 230,000 clones, roughly 84% of which occur a single time. The leading ten clones occupy around 7% of the sample.

Each collaborating institution followed its own protocols to collect whole blood in K2EDTA tubes. Collaborator samples were shipped for TCRbeta analysis as frozen whole blood, isolated PBMCs, or DNA extracted from either sample type. Input material: peripheral blood. This clonotype originated in a woman between 50 and 59 years old with acute or convalescent COVID-19. The chain employs TRBV5-1 and TRBJ2-5; the D segment could be TRBD1, given 6 matching bases. The nucleotide sequence reads TGCGCCAGCAGCTTCCAGGGGCAAGAGACCCAGTACTTC. Its product reads: CASSFQGQETQYF.